This T cell receptor beta chain was observed in a study of persistence of HIV-infected CD4 T cells. Stimulation used about 9.5 ug/mL lysate from CMV-infected fibroblasts. Memory cells lacking CD40L and CD69 with high CD45RO were sorted. The immunoSEQ assay was version 4, run in survey mode. Assay: immunoSEQ multiplex PCR; the TCRdb copy retains only in-frame clones and omits some. The sample has fewer than 35,000 clones, 82% seen once; the top ten hold under 8%. Concerning this clone: Its specificity is not known.

Germline CDR1 SGHTA, CDR2 FQGNSA. Trimming at V came to 5 bases and at J to 5 bases, leaving 10 bases not matched to a gene. This CDR3 has 15 residues. The V call is TRBV7-2, the J call TRBJ2-7; 9 positions agree with TRBD1. Sequenced here: CD4+ T cells sorted from PBMCs after roughly 20-hour stimulation, sampled from a patient who received antiretroviral therapy. This sequence originates from an adult woman with HIV who was CMV-seropositive. The CDR3 region has the DNA TGTGCCAGCAGCCCTAACAGGGGGCGCACAAACGAGCAGTACTTC. This codes for CASSPNRGRTNEQYF. Drawing the rest from reference TRBV7-2 and TRBJ2-7, the complete variable domain is GAGVSQSPSNKVTEKGKDVELRCDPISGHTALYWYRQSLGQGLEFLIYFQGNSAPDKSGLPSDRFSAERTGGSVSTLTIQRTQQEDSAVYLCASSPNRGRTNEQYFGPGTRLTVT.